The entry below describes one T cell receptor (beta chain). This specimen belongs to a study of blood T cell repertoires in COVID-19. Some clones are missing from TCRdb's copy, which holds only in-frame ones; the method was immunoSEQ multiplex PCR. The data contain roughly 200,000 clones, more than 80% of them singletons. The sequenced sample consisted of PBMCs or T cells enriched from blood (not recorded which). The source is a young man who had recovered from COVID-19.

The DNA for the CDR3 is TGTGCCAGCAGCATCGGACAGGGTGTTGGCTACACCTTC. Translation: CASSIGQGVGYTF. The rearrangement links TRBV5-5 to TRBJ1-2; 8 bases match TRBD1. Germline CDR1 is SGHKS and CDR2 is YYEKEE (reference sequence). CDR3 length equals 13 residues. V trimming: 4 bases; J trimming: 7 bases; junction bases outside the gene matches: 6.